This record concerns one T cell receptor (beta chain) sequence. This sample stems from a study of blood T cell repertoires in COVID-19. Study summary: PBMCs, B-cell-depleted T cells, or T cells provided the cDNA or gDNA that made up the material.

The CDR3 consists of 16 residues. Germline V gene sequence: CDR1 LGHNT, CDR2 FRNRAP. Trimming stripped 1 base from V and 6 bases from J, with 19 bases between. Assay used: immunoSEQ multiplex PCR; TCRdb lists only in-frame clones, some missing. The sample has about 330,000 clones, roughly 86% seen once. The chain joins TRBV12-5 to TRBJ2-7; TRBD2 might be the D (7 bases). Sequenced: peripheral blood. This TCR was sampled from a man under 40 with COVID-19, enrolled during active disease. CDR3 DNA: TGTGCTAGTGGTTTGGCTGGCGGGGGACACTTTTCCGAGCAGTACTTC. It encodes CASGLAGGGHFSEQYF.